The T cell receptor (beta chain) under discussion was sequenced for a study of T-cell reconstitution after alpha-beta-depleted transplantation in children. The V gene's germline CDR1 is MNHEY and CDR2 SVGAGI. The CDR3 is 12 residues long. V was shortened by 6 bases and J by 10 bases, with 13 bases between the two germline ends. Overall study results and limits: The origin of alpha-beta T cells about two months after transplant was reportedly several hundred expanded graft clones. Once a year had passed after transplant, T-cell counts and diversity came mostly from newly produced T cells. Several patients had high TCRbeta diversity at day 60; it came from surviving recipient T cells and thymic progenitors.

The library targeted TCRbeta and was prepared with unique molecular identifiers. TCRdb re-called the PCR reads through MiXCR, storing one row per CDR3 protein. This table holds about 580,000 distinct CDR3 sequences, approximately 22% found once. This clonotype was seen a few times. Antigen specificity is unknown. The origin of this receptor is a boy under three years old who had a stem cell transplant for acute myeloid leukemia, so the T cells may come from the graft donor. V gene TRBV6-5 combines with J gene TRBJ2-1; maybe TRBD2 (5 bases). The sequencing used PBMCs, mostly from graft donor cells, collected 360 days after TCRalphabeta/CD19-depleted stem cell transplant. This CDR3 reads CASRTPGMEQFF. Written as DNA, the CDR3 is TGTGCCAGCAGAACCCCGGGGATGGAGCAGTTCTTC.